The next 20 T cell receptor beta chains were all read from a single sample in a study of blood T cell repertoires in COVID-19. Generated by immunoSEQ multiplex PCR, the TCRdb table keeps only in-frame clones and is missing some. The table has around 180,000 clones, roughly nine tenths seen once. The specimen sequenced was peripheral blood. The source is a man aged 70-80 years with active or convalescent COVID-19.

The chain links TRBV15 to TRBJ1-5; D unresolved. V lost 1 base to trimming and J lost 1 base, with 14 bases between them. In germline, CDR1 is LNHNV, CDR2 YYDKDF (reference sequence). This CDR3 comprises 17 residues. The CDR3 sequence: CATSRAEPRRSNQPQHF. The CDR3 nucleotides read TGTGCCACCAGCAGAGCAGAACCTAGGAGGAGCAATCAGCCCCAGCATTTT.

The chain has TRBV2 and TRBJ1-5; no clear D gene. Germline V gene lookup returns CDR1 SNHLY and CDR2 FYNNEI. The CDR3 sequence is 14 residues long. V gave up 0 bases and J gave up 3 bases, with 6 bases separating them. CDR3 sequence: CASSEAMANQPQHF. Here the CDR3 DNA reads TGTGCCAGCAGTGAAGCGATGGCCAATCAGCCCCAGCATTTT.

This chain links TRBV7-3 with TRBJ2-3; 8 bases fit TRBD1. The germline gives CDR1 SGHTA, CDR2 FQGTGA. The V segment lost 5 bases and the J segment 5 bases; nucleotides outside the gene matches: 12. This CDR3 is built from 16 residues. CDR3 region: CASSPRRTGSGDTQYF. Written as DNA, the CDR3 is TGTGCCAGCAGCCCAAGGAGGACAGGGAGTGGAGATACGCAGTATTTT.

CDR3 sequence: CASRGKGSNQPQHF. The CDR3 nucleotides are TGTGCCAGCAGGGGCAAGGGGAGCAATCAGCCCCAGCATTTT. The V and J genes are TRBV3-1 (or the pseudogene TRBV3-2) and TRBJ1-5; D might be TRBD1 (5 bases). CDR1 is LGHDT and CDR2 is YNNKEL in the germline V gene (reference sequence). Trimming removed 6 bases at V and 1 base at J, with 10 bases between. The CDR3 is 14 residues long.

In DNA form, the CDR3 reads TGTGCCAGTAGTTGGAGGGTTGGTTATAATTCACCCCTCCACTTT. It codes for CASSWRVGYNSPLHF. The rearrangement joins TRBV19 to TRBJ1-6; D remains unclear. The CDR3 extends over 15 amino acids. Per the germline V gene, CDR1 is LNHDA and CDR2 is SQIVND (reference sequence). Between the trimmed V and J ends, which lost 5 bases and 4 bases, there was a span of 12 bases.

The chain carries TRBV9 and TRBJ2-1; 7 nucleotides agree with TRBD1. This CDR3 is built from 16 residues. Losses at the gene ends were 3 bases for V and 6 bases for J; bases not matched to a gene: 12. Germline values: CDR1 SGDLS, CDR2 YYNGEE. The DNA for the CDR3 is TGTGCCAGCAGCGCAGGGACAGCCCGGCCCCCCAATGAGCAGTTCTTC. It codes for CASSAGTARPPNEQFF.

This chain connects TRBV28 to TRBJ2-7; TRBD2 matches 10 bases. Germline V gene sequence: CDR1 MDHEN, CDR2 SYDVKM. The CDR3 runs to 17 residues. V shed 3 bases, J shed 5 bases, and the junction held 13 bases outside the gene matches. Here the CDR3 reads CASSFLTSGQGGHEQYF. For the CDR3, the DNA is TGTGCCAGCAGTTTTTTGACTAGCGGGCAGGGGGGGCACGAGCAGTACTTC.

The chain has TRBV6-5 and TRBJ2-5; TRBD2 matches at 12 bases. The CDR3 extends over 14 amino acids. The germline V gene encodes CDR1 MNHEY and CDR2 SVGAGI. V lost 6 bases and J lost 5; bases outside the gene matches: 4. The CDR3 loop is CASRSSGGEETQYF. In DNA, the CDR3 is TGTGCCAGCAGGTCTAGCGGGGGGGAGGAGACCCAGTACTTC.

The V gene is TRBV5-4, the J gene TRBJ2-7, with D maybe TRBD2 (5 bases). V lost 1 base and J lost 7, with 15 bases in between. Germline V lookup: CDR1 SGHNT, CDR2 YYREEE (reference sequence). The CDR3 is made up of 14 amino acids. As DNA, the CDR3 is TGTGCCAGCAGCTTGATGGCTGAATCGGGGGAGCAGTACTTC. Its protein is CASSLMAESGEQYF.

V is TRBV5-4 and J is TRBJ1-2; 10 bases are a match to TRBD1. CDR3 size: 15 residues. Germline CDR1 is SGHNT and CDR2 is YYREEE (reference sequence). V was pared by 3 bases and J by 8 bases, with 10 bases of the junction left unmatched. CDR3 protein: CASSSGQGIWSGYTF. CDR3 bases: TGTGCCAGCAGCTCGGGACAGGGGATCTGGTCGGGCTACACCTTC.

As to this clone: Other DNA variants within this sample encode the same CDR3. The chain carries TRBV7-2 and TRBJ1-2; 9 nucleotides line up with TRBD1. V lost 1 base to trimming and J lost 1 base; unmatched junction nucleotides: 1. CDR3 length equals 15 residues. Per the germline V gene, CDR1 is SGHTA and CDR2 is FQGNSA. The CDR3, as DNA: TGTGCCAGCAGCTTAGGACAGGGGGGTAACTATGGCTACACCTTC. Translation: CASSLGQGGNYGYTF.

The chain is built from TRBV6-2 or TRBV6-3 and TRBJ1-5; D unclear. The CDR3 spans 12 residues. Trimming shortened V by 4 bases and J by 8 bases, and 9 bases separated the two germline ends. Looked up from germline, CDR1 is MNHEY and CDR2 is SVGEGT. The CDR3: CASSSTSEPQHF. The CDR3 DNA reads TGTGCCAGCAGTTCGACCAGCGAGCCCCAGCATTTT.

The chain links TRBV6-2 or TRBV6-3 to TRBJ2-7, with TRBD1 matching over 12 bases. The CDR3 loop spans 17 amino acids. With V trimmed by 0 bases and J by 3 bases, 6 bases remained unmatched. From germline, CDR1 is MNHEY and CDR2 SVGEGT. CDR3 sequence (DNA): TGTGCCAGCAGTTACTCGCCGGGACAGGGGGCAGTCTACGAGCAGTACTTC. Translation gives CASSYSPGQGAVYEQYF.

The chain couples TRBV10-2 to TRBJ1-5, with D perhaps TRBD1 (6 bases). V was pared by 5 bases and J by 0 bases, with 11 bases between. There are 15 residues in the CDR3. In germline, CDR1 is WSHSY, CDR2 SAAADI. The CDR3 is CASSIQGGSNQPQHF. In nucleotides, the CDR3 is TGCGCCAGCAGTATACAGGGTGGTAGCAATCAGCCCCAGCATTTT.

The chain employs TRBV3-1 (or the pseudogene TRBV3-2) and TRBJ2-7; D is unresolved. CDR1 is LGHDT and CDR2 is YNNKEL in the germline V gene (reference sequence). This CDR3 contains 12 residues. Trimming shortened V by 1 base and J by 3 bases, and 4 bases separated the two germline ends. CDR3 loop: CASSQAYYEQYF. The CDR3 DNA reads TGTGCCAGCAGCCAAGCGTACTACGAGCAGTACTTC.

This rearrangement joins TRBV2 to TRBJ1-4, with TRBD1 matching over 7 bases. Germline CDR1 and CDR2: SNHLY and FYNNEI. Trimming took 6 bases from V and 0 from J; bases not matched to a gene: 7. The CDR3 totals 16 residues. This CDR3 reads CASRARDRATNEKLFF. DNA for the CDR3: TGTGCCAGCAGGGCCCGTGACAGGGCAACTAATGAAAAACTGTTTTTT.

The chain has TRBV11-2 and TRBJ1-2; D not resolved. CDR1 is SGHAT, CDR2 FQNNGV, per germline. The CDR3 consists of 15 residues. Between the trimmed V and J ends, which lost 5 bases and 4 bases, there was a span of 17 bases. The CDR3 region is CASSHLVEAPYGYTF. The DNA of the CDR3 is TGTGCCAGCAGCCACCTCGTGGAGGCCCCCTATGGCTACACCTTC. Drawing the rest from reference TRBV11-2 and TRBJ1-2, the complete variable domain is EAGVAQSPRYKIIEKRQSVAFWCNPISGHATLYWYQQILGQGPKLLIQFQNNGVVDDSQLPKDRFSAERLKGVDSTLKIQPAKLEDSAVYLCASSHLVEAPYGYTFGSGTRLTVV.

The chain links TRBV12-3 or TRBV12-4 to TRBJ1-5; 7 bases map to TRBD1. V dropped 6 bases and J dropped 5; count of bases not matched to a gene: 1. The CDR3 covers 12 residues. CDR3 region: CASSRGYQPQHF. CDR3 nucleotides: TGTGCCAGCAGCAGGGGGTATCAGCCCCAGCATTTT.

The chain links TRBV18 to TRBJ2-1; tentatively, D is TRBD2 (9 bases). The germline CDR1 and CDR2 sequences are KGHSH and LQKENI. The CDR3 totals 16 residues. Trimming removed 3 bases from V and 8 bases from J, with 20 bases in between. The CDR3: CASSPTGGAGGHEQFF. CDR3 DNA sequence: TGTGCCAGCTCACCCACAGGGGGAGCGGGGGGCCATGAGCAGTTCTTC.

The CDR3 protein is CASSLFFGYTF. The DNA of the CDR3 is TGTGCCAGCAGCTTGTTCTTTGGCTACACCTTC. The chain has TRBV5-8 and TRBJ1-2; no clear D gene. Looked up from germline, CDR1 is SGHTS and CDR2 is YDEGEE. The CDR3 consists of 11 residues. V gave up 1 base and J gave up 7 bases, with 5 bases separating them.